This TCR beta chain appears in the sequencing data of a study of blood T cell repertoires in COVID-19. Study-level information: COVID-19 samples, acute and convalescent, were from the United States, Italy and Spain. T cells, B-cell-depleted T cells, or PBMCs provided the cDNA or gDNA that served as material.

Original processing notes: Amplified reference gene primers provided the basis for estimating nucleated cell counts. TCRdb keeps only in-frame clones here, not all; method: immunoSEQ multiplex PCR. V and J calls and clone size are as listed in that table; D and trimming were resolved from the DNA. Altogether 150,000 to 190,000 clones are present, approximately 84% being singletons, with the ten largest covering 7% to 10%. The TCR comes from a woman aged 60-75 years with COVID-19, enrolled during active disease. The sequenced material came from peripheral blood.

The chain's CDR3 is CASKRQRNTGELFF. Here the CDR3 DNA reads TGTGCCAGCAAGAGACAGCGGAACACCGGGGAGCTGTTTTTT. This chain connects TRBV6-5 to TRBJ2-2, with D possibly being TRBD1 (5 bases). V gave up 7 bases and J gave up 1 base, with 10 bases separating them. The CDR3 is 14 amino acids. Germline V gene sequence: CDR1 MNHEY, CDR2 SVGAGI.